Below, 32 T cell receptor beta chains from the same sample are listed, as sequenced in a study of T cells in Graves' hyperthyroidism and ophthalmopathy. RNA transcripts were the template for amplifying TCR beta CDR3 regions. The HTBI primer set served for first-round RT-PCR of the TCR CDR3. TCRdb itself ran the multiplex PCR reads through MiXCR, one entry per CDR3 protein. The profile shows about 570,000 distinct CDR3 sequences, 12% to 15% of them singletons. Sequenced: blood. The receptors were sampled from a woman aged 40 to 49 with Graves' hyperthyroidism.

This clonotype turned up a few times. The rearrangement links TRBV6-1 to TRBJ2-5; TRBD2 is a possible D gene (5 bases). This CDR3 contains 13 residues. Germline CDR1 reads MNHNS; CDR2 reads SASEGT. V was clipped by 7 bases and J by 7 bases, with 16 bases between them. The CDR3: CASIAVLGGTQYF. Written as DNA, the CDR3 is TGTGCCAGCATCGCAGTACTAGGAGGGACCCAGTACTTC.

This clonotype appeared many times. This chain links TRBV11-2 with TRBJ2-3; 10 nucleotides agree with TRBD1. Germline V gene data show CDR1 as SGHAT and CDR2 as FQNNGV. Trimming took 3 bases from V and 6 from J; bases not matched to a gene: 6. The CDR3 length is 15 residues. CDR3 in amino acids: CASSFRDRGLDTQYF. The CDR3 DNA sequence: TGTGCCAGCAGCTTCCGGGACAGGGGTTTGGATACGCAGTATTTT.

This clonotype showed up many times. J is TRBJ2-1 and V is TRBV2; 11 positions agree with TRBD1. Germline CDR1 is SNHLY and CDR2 is FYNNEI. V shed 6 bases, J shed 5 bases, and the junction held 6 bases outside the gene matches. The CDR3 sequence is 15 residues long. The CDR3 loop is CASSEDRGQHNEQFF. The CDR3 DNA reads TGTGCCAGCAGCGAGGACAGGGGGCAGCACAATGAGCAGTTCTTC.

This clonotype appeared a few times. V gene TRBV18 combines with J gene TRBJ1-1, with D tentatively TRBD1 (6 bases). Germline CDR1 KGHSH, CDR2 LQKENI. V was pared by 2 bases and J by 7 bases, with 11 bases between. CDR3 length equals 13 residues. The CDR3 DNA reads TGTGCCAGCTCACCAATAAAGGACAGTGAAGCTTTCTTT. It codes for CASSPIKDSEAFF.

This clonotype was found many times. The gene calls are TRBV9 and TRBJ2-7; 7 positions match TRBD2. Germline lookup yields CDR1 SGDLS and CDR2 YYNGEE. Trimming took 0 bases from V and 3 from J; bases not matched to a gene: 6. The CDR3 length is 15 residues. The CDR3 loop is CASSVAAGDRYEQYF. The CDR3, as DNA: TGTGCCAGCAGCGTAGCCGCGGGAGACCGCTACGAGCAGTACTTC.

This clonotype was detected many times. The chain recombines TRBV6-5 with TRBJ2-3, with 8 bases that match TRBD2. After removal of 0 bases from V and 3 bases from J, the junction contained 5 bases not matched to a gene. Germline-derived CDR1 and CDR2 are MNHEY and SVGAGI. CDR3 length equals 16 residues. The CDR3 is CASSYSGAGGTDTQYF. The CDR3 nucleotides read TGTGCCAGCAGTTACTCGGGGGCGGGAGGAACAGATACGCAGTATTTT.

This clonotype was seen many times. The rearrangement joins TRBV20-1 to TRBJ2-2, with 11 bases matching TRBD1. The germline CDR1 and CDR2 sequences are DFQATT and SNEGSKA (reference sequence). Trimming at V came to 5 bases and at J to 3 bases, leaving 2 bases not matched to a gene. CDR3 length: 14 residues. The CDR3: CSAGQGAHTGELFF. CDR3 DNA: TGCAGTGCTGGACAGGGGGCTCACACCGGGGAGCTGTTTTTT.

The chain is built from TRBV6-1 and TRBJ2-1, with TRBD2 as a possible D gene (6 bases). CDR1 MNHNS and CDR2 SASEGT come from the germline V gene. The CDR3 is 14 residues long. The V end lost 2 bases, the J end lost 6 bases, and 11 bases lay between the germline ends. CDR3 amino acids: CASSEWDSVNEQFF. CDR3 coding DNA: TGTGCCAGCAGTGAATGGGACTCTGTCAATGAGCAGTTCTTC.

DNA for the CDR3: TGTGCCAGCAGTGACAGGGGCGGTGGAAACACCATATATTTT. This codes for CASSDRGGGNTIYF. The chain uses TRBV28 and TRBJ1-3; 8 bases line up with TRBD1. The V and J ends lost 5 bases and 3 bases, in that order; junction bases with no gene match: 3. Germline V lookup: CDR1 MDHEN, CDR2 SYDVKM. The length of the CDR3 is 14 residues. Filled out from reference TRBV28 and TRBJ1-3, the complete variable domain reads DVKVTQSSRYLVKRTGEKVFLECVQDMDHENMFWYRQDPGLGLRLIYFSYDVKMKEKGDIPEGYSVSREKKERFSLILESASTNQTSMYLCASSDRGGGNTIYFGEGSWLTVV.

About this clonotype: Possible read error: a much larger clone is one base away. The chain has TRBV28 and TRBJ2-7, with D tentatively TRBD1 (6 bases). CDR1 MDHEN and CDR2 SYDVKM come from the germline V gene. V lost 6 bases and J 5 bases, leaving 20 bases between the germline ends. The CDR3 sequence is 15 residues long. The CDR3 DNA reads TGTGCCAGCAGCTTAGGCAGGGGCCGGACCCACGAGCAGTACTTC. Translation: CASSLGRGRTHEQYF.

This clonotype was seen more than once but under ten times. The J gene is TRBJ1-1, the V gene TRBV5-4; a weak D match, TRBD1 (5 bases). Germline values: CDR1 SGHNT, CDR2 YYREEE (reference sequence). V lost 4 bases and J 5 bases, leaving 12 bases between the germline ends. There are 13 residues in the CDR3. CDR3 sequence reads: CASSGGWGTEAFF. DNA for the CDR3: TGTGCCAGCAGCGGTGGATGGGGGACTGAAGCTTTCTTT.

The chain joins TRBV27 to TRBJ1-4; 8 bases align to TRBD1. This CDR3 has 13 residues. CDR1 and CDR2 from the germline V gene are MNHEY and SMNVEV (reference sequence). After removal of 8 bases from V and 10 bases from J, the junction contained 9 bases not matched to a gene. The CDR3 sequence is CASRQGSLGKLFF. CDR3 nucleotides: TGTGCCAGCCGACAGGGGAGTTTAGGAAAACTGTTTTTT.

Ten or more counts support this clonotype. The V gene is TRBV11-2, the J gene TRBJ2-1, with TRBD2 identical over 8 bases. The CDR3 length is 16 residues. CDR1 and CDR2 (germline): SGHAT, FQNNGV. With V trimmed by 0 bases and J by 0 bases, 1 base remained unmatched. In DNA form, the CDR3 reads TGTGCCAGCAGCTTAGAGCGGGAGGACTCCTACAATGAGCAGTTCTTC. The encoded protein is CASSLEREDSYNEQFF.

This chain uses TRBV7-9 with TRBJ1-6, with D perhaps TRBD1 (5 bases). In germline, CDR1 is SEHNR, CDR2 FQNEAQ (reference sequence). Trimming cost V 5 bases and J 10 bases, with 12 bases left between them. The CDR3 spans 13 residues. The CDR3 DNA reads as TGTGCCAGCAGCCCAGTGGGGGTATCACCCCTCCACTTT. As protein: CASSPVGVSPLHF.

This clonotype was recorded at least ten times. J is TRBJ1-5 and V is TRBV5-1, with unresolved D. V was trimmed by 2 bases and J by 2 bases, leaving 11 bases between them. This CDR3 has 15 amino acids. The germline gives CDR1 SGHRS, CDR2 YFSETQ. Written as DNA, the CDR3 is TGCGCCAGCAGCTTCTGGGGAACAGGCAATCAGCCCCAGCATTTT. It is translated as CASSFWGTGNQPQHF.

This clonotype was counted ten times or more. The chain uses TRBV5-1 and TRBJ2-3, with D unresolved. Trimming pared 1 base from V and 0 bases from J, leaving 9 bases between. Germline V gene sequence: CDR1 SGHRS, CDR2 YFSETQ. The CDR3 sequence is 15 residues long. As DNA, the CDR3 is TGCGCCAGCAGCTTGAGTACAACTAGCACAGATACGCAGTATTTT. Protein sequence: CASSLSTTSTDTQYF. Based on the CDR3 plus reference TRBV5-1 and TRBJ2-3, the full variable domain is KAGVTQTPRYLIKTRGQQVTLSCSPISGHRSVSWYQQTPGQGLQFLFEYFSETQRNKGNFPGRFSGRQFSNSRSEMNVSTLELGDSALYLCASSLSTTSTDTQYFGPGTRLTVL.

The chain couples TRBV25-1 to TRBJ1-3; 7 bases line up with TRBD1. The junction had 8 bases not matched to a gene; V was cut back by 2 bases and J by 1 base. This CDR3 has 17 residues. The germline gives CDR1 MGHDK, CDR2 SYGVNS. CDR3 DNA: TGTGCCAGCAGTGAAAATGGAGGGGGCATTTCTGGAAACACCATATATTTT. Amino acid sequence: CASSENGGGISGNTIYF.

In this sample, this clonotype turned up many times. The chain links TRBV28 to TRBJ1-1, with TRBD1 matching over 7 bases. V gave up 11 bases and J gave up 4 bases; unmatched junction bases: 13. CDR3 size: 14 residues. Germline V gene sequence: CDR1 MDHEN, CDR2 SYDVKM. The CDR3 DNA sequence: TGTGCCGGCTCCGGAGGGGGCATGGGCACTGAAGCTTTCTTT. Translating it yields CAGSGGGMGTEAFF.

The sample holds many counts of this clonotype. The rearrangement joins TRBV9 to TRBJ2-3; TRBD1 might be the D (6 bases). Trimming left V 2 bases short and J 2 bases short, with 15 bases between. Germline CDR1 SGDLS, CDR2 YYNGEE. The CDR3 sequence is 16 residues long. The CDR3 reads CASSVTSGHSTDTQYF. Written as DNA, the CDR3 is TGTGCCAGCAGCGTTACTTCGGGACACTCCACAGATACGCAGTATTTT. Full variable domain (remainder filled in from reference TRBV9 and TRBJ2-3): DSGVTQTPKHLITATGQRVTLRCSPRSGDLSVYWYQQSLDQGLQFLIQYYNGEERAKGNILERFSAQQFPDLHSELNLSSLELGDSALYFCASSVTSGHSTDTQYFGPGTRLTVL.

This clonotype was counted only a few times. V usage is TRBV13 and J usage is TRBJ2-1; unclear D gene. Between the trimmed V and J ends, which lost 1 base and 6 bases, there was a span of 16 bases. Germline V lookup: CDR1 PRHDT, CDR2 FYEKMQ (reference sequence). The CDR3 runs to 16 residues. The chain's CDR3 is CASSLESARWGNEQFF. DNA of the CDR3: TGTGCCAGCAGCTTAGAGTCGGCTAGATGGGGCAATGAGCAGTTCTTC.

This clonotype was recorded at least ten times. The chain uses TRBV30 and TRBJ2-1; D is uncertain. This CDR3 has 13 amino acids. Trimming stripped 0 bases from V and 9 bases from J, with 12 bases between. Germline V gene data show CDR1 as GTSNPN and CDR2 as SVGIG (reference sequence). The CDR3, as DNA: TGTGCCTGGAGTGTTAGGAAGAGGAGTGAGCAGTTCTTC. Translated: CAWSVRKRSEQFF.

This clonotype has a handful of counts. V gene TRBV5-8 combines with J gene TRBJ2-5; 8 nucleotides agree with TRBD2. CDR3 length equals 14 residues. Trimming cost V 2 bases and J 5 bases; bases outside gene matches: 5. The V gene's germline CDR1 is SGHTS and CDR2 YDEGEE. CDR3 region: CASSLAGEWETQYF. DNA for the CDR3: TGTGCCAGCAGCTTAGCGGGAGAGTGGGAGACCCAGTACTTC.

This clonotype was seen many times. V usage is TRBV15 and J usage is TRBJ1-1; 9 bases match TRBD1. The length of the CDR3 is 16 residues. The junction had 6 bases not matched to a gene; V was cut back by 3 bases and J by 1 base. The germline V gene encodes CDR1 LNHNV and CDR2 YYDKDF (reference sequence). The CDR3, as DNA: TGTGCCACCAGCAGCGAACAGGGGGCAAGGAACACTGAAGCTTTCTTT. The encoded protein is CATSSEQGARNTEAFF.

This clonotype was observed many times. V and J are TRBV7-2 and TRBJ1-6, with 8 nucleotides matching TRBD1. J lost 10 bases, V lost 5 bases, and 7 bases had no gene match. The CDR3 contains 14 residues. From germline, CDR1 is SGHTA and CDR2 FQGNSA. CDR3 amino acids: CASSLGQGRSPLHF. Here the CDR3 DNA reads TGTGCCAGCAGCCTCGGACAGGGACGATCACCCCTCCACTTT.

The J gene is TRBJ1-1, the V gene TRBV5-1, with unresolved D. Trimming removed 1 base at V and 0 bases at J, with 7 bases between. Germline CDR1 and CDR2: SGHRS and YFSETQ. CDR3 length: 14 amino acids. The CDR3 loop is CASSLIDLNTEAFF. The CDR3 DNA reads TGCGCCAGCAGCTTGATAGACTTGAACACTGAAGCTTTCTTT.

This sequence joins TRBV3-1 and TRBJ1-3, with D uncertain. The CDR3 consists of 13 residues. V lost 6 bases to trimming and J lost 0 bases, with 6 bases between them. The germline gives CDR1 LGHDT, CDR2 YNNKEL (reference sequence). The CDR3 DNA follows: TGTGCCAGCAGGGCCTCCTCTGGAAACACCATATATTTT. It specifies CASRASSGNTIYF.

Notes on this clonotype: A clone one base away is much larger, so this may be a read error. The chain employs TRBV2 and TRBJ2-1, with 8 bases aligning to TRBD2. Unmatched junction bases numbered 15, after V lost 7 bases and J lost 4 bases. Per germline, CDR1 SNHLY and CDR2 FYNNEI. The CDR3 loop spans 17 amino acids. The CDR3 sequence: CASILLSAGGRYNEQFF. As DNA, the CDR3 is TGTGCCAGCATTTTACTCTCGGCGGGAGGACGATACAATGAGCAGTTCTTC.

This clonotype was picked up many times. The chain combines TRBV28 with TRBJ2-7; possible D gene TRBD1, 6 bases. Germline assignment: CDR1 MDHEN and CDR2 SYDVKM. CDR3 length: 14 residues. V was shortened by 6 bases and J by 0 bases, with 12 bases between the two germline ends. The DNA for the CDR3 is TGTGCCAGCAGCCCGGGACAAAGCTCCTACGAGCAGTACTTC. Protein product: CASSPGQSSYEQYF.

The chain carries TRBV19 and TRBJ1-2; D gene ambiguous. V was trimmed by 2 bases and J by 1 base, leaving 8 bases between them. Germline values: CDR1 LNHDA, CDR2 SQIVND (reference sequence). The CDR3 is made up of 14 amino acids. CDR3 in amino acids: CASSIQGINYGYTF. The CDR3, as DNA: TGTGCCAGTAGTATACAAGGGATTAACTATGGCTACACCTTC.

This clonotype came up many times. The chain employs TRBV2 and TRBJ1-1, with a tentative D call TRBD1 (6 bases). Germline CDR1 and CDR2: SNHLY and FYNNEI. The CDR3 is 15 amino acids. V lost 4 bases and J 2 bases, leaving 14 bases between the germline ends. The DNA of the CDR3 is TGTGCCAGCAGTGTTAAAACAGGGCTCAACACTGAAGCTTTCTTT. It translates to CASSVKTGLNTEAFF.

Many counts were recorded for this clonotype. The chain carries TRBV28 and TRBJ2-1; 7 bases line up with TRBD1. CDR1 is MDHEN and CDR2 is SYDVKM in the germline V gene. With 4 bases clipped from V and 0 bases from J, the junction kept 9 bases outside the gene matches. This CDR3 is 17 amino acids long. In DNA form, the CDR3 reads TGTGCCAGCAGTTATCGGGACAGAGCAATCTCCTACAATGAGCAGTTCTTC. Translated: CASSYRDRAISYNEQFF. Full variable domain (outside the CDR3, taken from reference TRBV28 and TRBJ2-1): DVKVTQSSRYLVKRTGEKVFLECVQDMDHENMFWYRQDPGLGLRLIYFSYDVKMKEKGDIPEGYSVSREKKERFSLILESASTNQTSMYLCASSYRDRAISYNEQFFGPGTRLTVL.

This chain connects TRBV20-1 to TRBJ2-3, with D uncertain. Germline values: CDR1 DFQATT, CDR2 SNEGSKA (reference sequence). The V gene lost 6 bases and the J gene lost 2 bases, with 18 bases spanning the gap. This CDR3 comprises 15 residues. As DNA, the CDR3 is TGCAGTGCCGGGCCGAGCCTCATACTCACAGATACGCAGTATTTT. It is translated as CSAGPSLILTDTQYF.